The 15 T cell receptor beta chains presented below share a single source sample, sequenced in a study of T cell changes during pregnancy in multiple sclerosis. Clones were sequenced by immunoSEQ multiplex PCR, and TCRdb holds only the in-frame ones, with some missing. In the table there are over 20,000 clones, about 83% of which are singletons. The input for sequencing was CD8+ T cells from peripheral blood mononuclear cells, taken before pregnancy. Receptor source: a female donor with multiple sclerosis, enrolled in a pregnancy study.

This clone showed up just once. The chain recombines TRBV5-1 with TRBJ2-7; 7 bases match TRBD1. The CDR3 length is 14 residues. Germline V gene lookup returns CDR1 SGHRS and CDR2 YFSETQ. After removal of 0 bases from V and 2 bases from J, the junction contained 2 bases not matched to a gene. CDR3 region: CASSLGDRAYEQYF. Here the CDR3 DNA reads TGCGCCAGCAGCTTGGGGGACAGAGCCTACGAGCAGTACTTC.

The chain carries TRBV13 and TRBJ2-2; D might be TRBD1 (6 bases). The germline CDR1 and CDR2 sequences are PRHDT and FYEKMQ (reference sequence). The CDR3 spans 14 residues. V gave up 1 base and J gave up 3 bases, with 6 bases separating them. For the CDR3, the DNA is TGTGCCAGCAGCTTAGCAGGGGACACCGGGGAGCTGTTTTTT. This codes for CASSLAGDTGELFF.

The CDR3 sequence: CSVVGAQAGLAGGNEQFF. Written as DNA, the CDR3 is TGCAGCGTTGTGGGGGCACAGGCAGGACTAGCGGGAGGCAATGAGCAGTTCTTC. This chain connects TRBV29-1 to TRBJ2-1, with 14 bases matching TRBD2. Germline CDR1 is SQVTM and CDR2 is ANQGSEA. The CDR3 covers 18 residues. V shed 4 bases and J 6 bases; nucleotides not matched to a gene: 14.

This sequence joins TRBV6-5 and TRBJ1-1; D unresolved. Germline V CDR1 and CDR2: MNHEY, SVGAGI. Trimming removed 3 bases at V and 1 base at J, with 15 bases between. The CDR3 has 16 residues. The CDR3 nucleotides are TGTGCCAGCAGTTATGACCGTTCTAGGTCGAACACTGAAGCTTTCTTT. Its translation is CASSYDRSRSNTEAFF.

This clone was counted once. The rearrangement joins TRBV6-4 to TRBJ1-1, with 7 bases that match TRBD1. This CDR3 contains 15 residues. Trimming took 6 bases from V and 4 from J; bases not matched to a gene: 11. Germline values: CDR1 MRHNA, CDR2 SNTAGT. Written as DNA, the CDR3 is TGTGCCAGCAGCATACGGAGGGGGCCAGGCACTGAAGCTTTCTTT. It encodes CASSIRRGPGTEAFF.

V and J are TRBV27 and TRBJ2-7; the D gene is possibly TRBD1 (5 bases). The germline V gene encodes CDR1 MNHEY and CDR2 SMNVEV (reference sequence). Trimming removed 6 bases from V and 2 bases from J, with 14 bases in between. The CDR3 consists of 14 residues. This CDR3 reads CASRTTTVAYEQYF. CDR3 nucleotide sequence: TGTGCCAGCAGGACCACGACAGTTGCCTACGAGCAGTACTTC.

The chain is built from TRBV4-3 and TRBJ2-1; a possible D gene is TRBD1 (6 bases). The length of the CDR3 is 15 residues. V dropped 1 base and J dropped 4 bases, with 11 bases sitting between them. Germline-derived CDR1 and CDR2 are LGHNA and YSLEER. CDR3 loop: CASSQAPDSYNEQFF. CDR3 coding DNA: TGCGCCAGCAGCCAAGCCCCGGACAGTTACAATGAGCAGTTCTTC.

By share, this clone counts as medium-sized. This sequence joins TRBV9 and TRBJ2-7, with 7 bases identical to TRBD1. Germline CDR1 SGDLS, CDR2 YYNGEE. This CDR3 is built from 13 residues. With V trimmed by 4 bases and J by 3 bases, 4 bases remained unmatched. The CDR3 bases are TGTGCCAGCAGCCATGGGGACAGCTACGAGCAGTACTTC. Residues: CASSHGDSYEQYF. The full variable domain, completed using reference TRBV9 and TRBJ2-7, is DSGVTQTPKHLITATGQRVTLRCSPRSGDLSVYWYQQSLDQGLQFLIQYYNGEERAKGNILERFSAQQFPDLHSELNLSSLELGDSALYFCASSHGDSYEQYFGPGTRLTVT.

This chain links TRBV9 with TRBJ2-5; the match to TRBD1 covers 9 bases. V lost 5 bases and J lost 5; bases outside the gene matches: 10. The CDR3 is 15 residues long. Germline CDR1 is SGDLS and CDR2 is YYNGEE. The DNA for the CDR3 is TGTGCCAGCAGTAACCCTCGGACAGGGGATGAGACCCAGTACTTC. Translation gives CASSNPRTGDETQYF.

V and J are TRBV6-4 and TRBJ2-3; 10 nucleotides line up with TRBD2. The CDR3 loop spans 15 amino acids. Trimming removed 4 bases from V and 1 base from J; junction bases left unmatched: 2. In germline, CDR1 is MRHNA, CDR2 SNTAGT. CDR3 nucleotide sequence: TGTGCCAGCAGTGCCCTAGCGGGAGGCACAGATACGCAGTATTTT. Protein sequence: CASSALAGGTDTQYF.

This sequence joins TRBV21-1 and TRBJ1-5; the D segment call TRBD1 is taken from the table without a DNA check. TRBV21-1 is shown as a pseudogene. This CDR3 has 17 amino acids. The CDR3 sequence: CASSKLGRAPGNQPQHF. CDR3 coding DNA: TGTGCCAGCAGCAAATTAGGCAGGGCCCCGGGCAATCAGCCCCAGCATTTT.

The gene calls are TRBV6-5 and TRBJ1-1; D is unresolved. Trimming left V 1 base short and J 1 base short, with 7 bases between. The CDR3 sequence is 14 residues long. The germline CDR1 and CDR2 sequences are MNHEY and SVGAGI. For the CDR3, the DNA is TGTGCCAGCAGTTACTTCCGGGGGAACACTGAAGCTTTCTTT. This gives the protein CASSYFRGNTEAFF.

V is TRBV6-5 and J is TRBJ2-5, with TRBD1 matching over 8 bases. V trimming: 1 base; J trimming: 0 bases; junction bases outside the gene matches: 1. Per germline, CDR1 MNHEY and CDR2 SVGAGI. The CDR3 has 15 residues. CDR3 protein: CASSYWGQDQETQYF. The CDR3 DNA reads TGTGCCAGCAGTTACTGGGGACAGGACCAAGAGACCCAGTACTTC.

This chain connects TRBV30 to TRBJ2-3, with TRBD2 matching 8 bases. Germline-derived CDR1 and CDR2 are GTSNPN and SVGIG (reference sequence). This CDR3 has 15 residues. Losses at the gene ends were 2 bases for V and 0 bases for J; bases not matched to a gene: 4. CDR3 amino acids: CAWSILAASTDTQYF. CDR3 DNA sequence: TGTGCCTGGAGTATACTAGCGGCTAGCACAGATACGCAGTATTTT.

The V and J genes are TRBV4-1 and TRBJ1-5, with TRBD1 matching 7 bases. This CDR3 region has 16 residues. J was trimmed by 3 bases and V by 4 bases; bases with no gene match: 9. The V gene's germline CDR1 is MGHRA and CDR2 YSYEKL. The CDR3 sequence: CASSLEEGGDNQPQHF. The CDR3 bases are TGCGCCAGCAGCCTTGAGGAAGGGGGCGACAATCAGCCCCAGCATTTT.